The text below deals with one T cell receptor beta chain. Its specificity is unknown. The data are from a study of T-cell reconstitution after alpha-beta-depleted transplantation in children. Germline-derived CDR1 and CDR2 are KGHDR and SFDVKD. Trimming stripped 5 bases from V and 3 bases from J, with 22 bases between. This CDR3 is 18 amino acids long. Overall study results and limits: Reportedly, alpha-beta T cells present about two months post-transplant originated from several hundred expanded clones of graft origin. A year post-transplant, T-cell counts and diversity derived mostly from newly produced T cells.

Unique molecular identifiers were incorporated into the prepared TCRbeta library. A single record per CDR3 protein comes from TCRdb applying MiXCR to the PCR reads. The repertoire holds about 900,000 distinct CDR3 sequences, with about 26% as singletons. The receptor's source is a boy in the first two years of life who had a stem cell transplant for SCID, so the T cells may come from the graft donor. V and J are TRBV24-1 and TRBJ2-1; D may be TRBD2 (7 bases). The input for sequencing was PBMCs, mostly from graft donor cells, taken 360 days after TCRalphabeta/CD19-depleted stem cell transplant. The chain's CDR3 is CATSVTSGRGGYYNEQFF. The CDR3 nucleotides are TGTGCCACCAGTGTTACCTCGGGCAGGGGAGGGTACTACAATGAGCAGTTCTTC.